This TCR beta chain was identified in a study of monozygotic twins with cystic fibrosis. General observations from the study: In 13 of 16 pairs, V gene usage was closest to the co-twin's. Nucleotide-identical clonotype sharing was significantly higher within monozygotic CF twin pairs than between unrelated CF individuals. Median Simpson clonality of approximately 0.0091 suggested naive T cells predominated. Age, concordance and disease severity did not associate with shared CDR3 numbers.

Notes on this clone: Antigen unknown.

This table comes from immunoSEQ multiplex PCR, and its TCRdb copy is limited to in-frame clones, with some not included. The sample consists of about 20,000 clones, about 96% of them appearing once. Germline V lookup: CDR1 SEHNR, CDR2 FQNEAQ (reference sequence). V shed 2 bases and J shed 2 bases, with 20 bases lying between them. The CDR3 is made up of 18 amino acids. The chain uses TRBV7-9 and TRBJ2-3, with D uncertain. Material: blood. This receptor was taken from a girl aged 2 to 9 with cystic fibrosis. The CDR3 here is CASSLYLTEGLNTDTQYF. The CDR3 DNA is TGTGCCAGCAGCTTATACCTCACGGAAGGGCTGAACACAGATACGCAGTATTTT.